These 14 T cell receptor beta chains were sequenced from one sample in a study of T cell repertoires in aging, cancer and after chemotherapy. A mixed TRB-A/B primer pool amplified rearranged TRB by multiplex touch-down PCR. In TCRdb, the multiplex PCR reads were re-called with MiXCR into one record per CDR3 protein. The data show nearly 11,000 distinct CDR3 sequences, under 30% seen once. Amplification of TCR beta used genomic DNA extracted from peripheral blood. Sample: blood. These receptors originate from a human donor in good health.

This clonotype was seen only a few times. The chain couples TRBV19 to TRBJ2-1, with D unclear. Germline lookup yields CDR1 LNHDA and CDR2 SQIVND (reference sequence). With 1 base removed from V and 0 bases from J, the gap between germline ends came to 4 bases. CDR3 size: 14 residues. The CDR3 DNA is TGTGCCAGTAGTATAGCCGGCTCCTACAATGAGCAGTTCTTC. This gives the protein CASSIAGSYNEQFF.

Sample share makes this clonotype medium-sized (0.01 to 0.1%). This rearrangement joins TRBV30 to TRBJ1-3; 7 nucleotides match TRBD1. Losses at the gene ends were 5 bases for V and 0 bases for J; bases not matched to a gene: 7. Germline V gene data show CDR1 as GTSNPN and CDR2 as SVGIG (reference sequence). The CDR3 runs to 15 residues. The CDR3 DNA reads as TGTGCCTGGCACGGGGACAGTCACTCTGGAAACACCATATATTTT. Protein: CAWHGDSHSGNTIYF.

The chain couples TRBV14 to TRBJ2-7; a possible D gene is TRBD2 (5 bases). Trimming left V 0 bases short and J 5 bases short, with 17 bases between. Germline V gives CDR1 SGHDN, CDR2 FVKESK. This CDR3 comprises 16 residues. CDR3 region: CASSQDAFAGGHEQYF. Written as DNA, the CDR3 is TGTGCCAGCAGCCAAGATGCGTTTGCGGGTGGCCACGAGCAGTACTTC.

This clonotype was found a few times. The chain has TRBV20-1 and TRBJ2-7; 7 bases are shared with TRBD2. The germline CDR1 and CDR2 sequences are DFQATT and SNEGSKA (reference sequence). The CDR3 is 12 residues long. With 6 bases clipped from V and 2 bases from J, the junction kept 4 bases outside the gene matches. The CDR3 coding sequence is TGCAGTGCCGAAGCGGGGCCCTACGAGCAGTACTTC. It codes for CSAEAGPYEQYF.

The chain couples TRBV20-1 to TRBJ1-4; D remains ambiguous. Germline CDR1 is DFQATT and CDR2 is SNEGSKA (reference sequence). The CDR3 length is 13 residues. Between the trimmed V and J ends, which lost 3 bases and 0 bases, there was a span of 5 bases. This CDR3 is CSARQPTNEKLFF. The CDR3 DNA reads as TGCAGTGCTAGGCAGCCAACTAATGAAAAACTGTTTTTT.

The table lists this clonotype with a few counts. The chain carries TRBV18 and TRBJ1-2, with D hard to call. V was shortened by 6 bases and J by 8 bases, with 10 bases between the two germline ends. Germline loops: CDR1 KGHSH, CDR2 LQKENI. The CDR3 is 11 amino acids. The CDR3 reads CASSDGWGYTF. The CDR3 nucleotides read TGTGCCAGCTCCGACGGGTGGGGCTACACCTTC.

V and J are TRBV28 and TRBJ1-2, with D perhaps TRBD1 (6 bases). This CDR3 has 15 residues. Germline CDR1 MDHEN, CDR2 SYDVKM. Trimming shortened V by 2 bases and J by 4 bases, and 14 bases separated the two germline ends. CDR3 in amino acids: CASSLRGAVGYGYTF. In DNA form, the CDR3 reads TGTGCCAGCAGTTTAAGGGGGGCTGTCGGCTATGGCTACACCTTC.

This sequence joins TRBV12-3 or TRBV12-4 and TRBJ2-3; TRBD1 aligns across 11 bases. The CDR3 length is 14 residues. Trimming took 7 bases from V and 8 from J; bases not matched to a gene: 8. Here the CDR3 reads CASTWDRGESTQYF. CDR3 coding DNA: TGTGCCAGCACCTGGGACAGGGGGGAGAGTACGCAGTATTTT.

This clonotype was detected once. This sequence joins TRBV20-1 and TRBJ2-1; 7 bases are shared with TRBD1. The CDR3 contains 14 residues. Trimming removed 5 bases from V and 7 bases from J; junction bases left unmatched: 11. CDR1 and CDR2 from the germline V gene are DFQATT and SNEGSKA (reference sequence). The CDR3 loop is CSAEALTGRNEQFF. The CDR3 DNA reads TGCAGTGCTGAAGCATTGACAGGGAGAAATGAGCAGTTCTTC.

The chain carries TRBV7-9 and TRBJ2-7; D possibly matches TRBD1 or TRBD2 (5 bases each). V lost 2 bases and J 2 bases, leaving 13 bases between the germline ends. CDR3 size: 15 residues. The germline gives CDR1 SEHNR, CDR2 FQNEAQ (reference sequence). The CDR3 loop reads CASSLSGTLTYEQYF. CDR3 sequence (DNA): TGTGCCAGCAGCTTATCCGGGACGTTAACCTACGAGCAGTACTTC.

The V and J genes are TRBV27 and TRBJ1-1, with D unclear. V lost 3 bases and J 4 bases, leaving 6 bases between the germline ends. There are 12 residues in the CDR3. The germline V gene has CDR1 MNHEY and CDR2 SMNVEV (reference sequence). The CDR3 loop is CASSLRGTEAFF. Written as DNA, the CDR3 is TGTGCCAGCAGTTTGCGTGGCACTGAAGCTTTCTTT.

V is TRBV10-2 and J is TRBJ1-1; D gene ambiguous. Germline-derived CDR1 and CDR2 are WSHSY and SAAADI. V lost 0 bases and J lost 4, with 3 bases in between. The CDR3 is 12 amino acids. The CDR3: CASSESGTEAFF. CDR3 bases: TGCGCCAGCAGTGAGTCGGGCACTGAAGCTTTCTTT.

The V gene is TRBV30, the J gene TRBJ1-2; D is unclear. V shed 4 bases and J shed 4 bases, with 16 bases lying between them. This CDR3 region has 14 residues. CDR1 and CDR2 from the germline V gene are GTSNPN and SVGIG (reference sequence). The CDR3 here is CAWTGLHRGYGYTF. The CDR3 DNA follows: TGTGCCTGGACCGGCCTTCACCGGGGCTATGGCTACACCTTC.

The V call is TRBV28, the J call TRBJ1-6; D gene unclear. CDR1 and CDR2 (germline): MDHEN, SYDVKM. There are 15 residues in the CDR3. Trimming cost V 6 bases and J 4 bases, with 13 bases left between them. DNA of the CDR3: TGTGCCAGCAGCCCCCACTCACCTTATAATTCACCCCTCCACTTT. Its protein is CASSPHSPYNSPLHF.